The clone carrying this T cell receptor (beta chain) showed up just a few times. This specimen comes from a study of blood T cell repertoires in COVID-19. About the study: Both acute and convalescent COVID-19 samples were obtained from the United States, Italy and Spain. Nucleic acid was either cDNA or gDNA, and it came from T cells, B-cell-depleted T cells, or PBMCs.

This CDR3 region has 15 residues. V dropped 7 bases and J dropped 1; count of bases not matched to a gene: 6. In germline, CDR1 is MDHEN, CDR2 SYDVKM. Per the authors' pipeline: The authors estimated nucleated cell counts from reference gene primer amplification. Repertoires were generated with immunoSEQ multiplex PCR, while TCRdb's copy carries only in-frame clones and drops some. Clone size and the V and J calls come from that table; the DNA yielded D and trimming. The sample holds 95,000 to 110,000 clones, approximately 83% seen once. The specimen was peripheral blood. The chain links TRBV28 to TRBJ1-4, with 7 bases lining up with TRBD1. This TCR came from a woman aged 80 or over with active or convalescent COVID-19. Here the CDR3 DNA reads TGTGCCAGCACCAATCCAGGGGGAACTAATGAAAAACTGTTTTTT. Protein sequence: CASTNPGGTNEKLFF. Together with reference TRBV28 and TRBJ1-4, the CDR3 gives the full variable domain: DVKVTQSSRYLVKRTGEKVFLECVQDMDHENMFWYRQDPGLGLRLIYFSYDVKMKEKGDIPEGYSVSREKKERFSLILESASTNQTSMYLCASTNPGGTNEKLFFGSGTQLSVL.